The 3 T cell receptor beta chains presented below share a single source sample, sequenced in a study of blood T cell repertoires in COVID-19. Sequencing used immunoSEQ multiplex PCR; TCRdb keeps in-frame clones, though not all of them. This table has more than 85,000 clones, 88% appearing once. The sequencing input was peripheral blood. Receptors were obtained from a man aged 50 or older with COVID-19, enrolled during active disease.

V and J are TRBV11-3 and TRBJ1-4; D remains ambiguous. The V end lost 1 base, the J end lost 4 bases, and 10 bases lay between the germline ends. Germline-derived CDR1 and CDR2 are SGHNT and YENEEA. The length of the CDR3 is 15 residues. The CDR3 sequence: CASSLVGCLNEKLFF. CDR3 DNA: TGTGCCAGCAGCTTAGTCGGGTGCCTTAATGAAAAACTGTTTTTT.

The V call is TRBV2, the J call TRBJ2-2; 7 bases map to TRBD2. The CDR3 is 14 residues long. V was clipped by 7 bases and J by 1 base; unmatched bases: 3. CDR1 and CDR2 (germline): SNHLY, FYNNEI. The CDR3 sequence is CASILAENTGELFF. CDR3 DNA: TGTGCCAGCATTCTAGCGGAGAACACCGGGGAGCTGTTTTTT.

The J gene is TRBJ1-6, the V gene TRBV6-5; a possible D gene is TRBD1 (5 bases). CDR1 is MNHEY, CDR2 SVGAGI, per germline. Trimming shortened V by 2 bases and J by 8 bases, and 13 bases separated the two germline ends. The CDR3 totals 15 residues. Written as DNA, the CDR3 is TGTGCCAGCAGTTACGGCCAGGGAGGATATTCACCCCTCCACTTT. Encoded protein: CASSYGQGGYSPLHF.